These 12 T cell receptor beta chains share one sample of origin, sequenced in a study of T cells after yellow fever vaccination. TCRdb called the 5' RACE reads again in MiXCR, with one record for every CDR3 protein. The top ten hold over 13% of the sample, which has just under 600,000 distinct CDR3 sequences, roughly 13% seen once. The sequences come from PBMCs, collected on the day of the yellow fever booster vaccination. All receptors derive from a young man who received the YFV17D yellow fever vaccine.

This clonotype was picked up many times. The chain links TRBV12-3 or TRBV12-4 to TRBJ2-3, with 9 nucleotides matching TRBD2. J gave up 5 bases and V 5 bases, and 5 bases lay outside the gene matches. This CDR3 is built from 14 residues. This CDR3 reads CASSPLAGVDTQYF. The CDR3 DNA reads TGTGCCAGCAGTCCTTTAGCGGGAGTAGATACGCAGTATTTT.

The chain recombines TRBV18 with TRBJ2-1, with 11 bases that match TRBD2. The V segment lost 3 bases and the J segment 10 bases; nucleotides outside the gene matches: 2. The CDR3 runs to 13 residues. Germline CDR1 is KGHSH and CDR2 is LQKENI. The CDR3 region is CASSPLAGGEQFF. Written as DNA, the CDR3 is TGTGCCAGCTCACCGCTAGCGGGAGGCGAGCAGTTCTTC.

CDR3 in DNA: TGTGCCAGCAGCTTAGGGGACAACCCGTACAATGAGCAGTTCTTC. It codes for CASSLGDNPYNEQFF. V usage is TRBV7-6 and J usage is TRBJ2-1, with D perhaps TRBD1 (6 bases). V was shortened by 1 base and J by 4 bases, with 11 bases between the two germline ends. CDR1 is SGHVS and CDR2 is FNYEAQ in the germline V gene. This CDR3 is built from 15 residues.

This clonotype was seen repeatedly, ten times or more. The genes are TRBV6-2 or TRBV6-3 and TRBJ2-1, with 14 bases matching TRBD2. V lost 7 bases and J lost 9; bases outside the gene matches: 5. Germline-derived CDR1 and CDR2 are MNHEY and SVGEGT. The CDR3 spans 14 residues. Written as DNA, the CDR3 is TGTGCCAGCAAAGGGACTAGCGGGAGTAGTGAGCAGTTCTTC. Translating it yields CASKGTSGSSEQFF.

This rearrangement joins TRBV7-2 to TRBJ2-7, with 9 positions matching TRBD2. CDR3 length equals 16 residues. The ends lost 2 bases at V and 2 bases at J; junction bases unmatched: 7. The germline CDR1 and CDR2 sequences are SGHTA and FQGNSA. For the CDR3, the DNA is TGTGCCAGCAGCTTATTGTCTAGCGGGATACCCTACGAGCAGTACTTC. The encoded protein is CASSLLSSGIPYEQYF. Complete variable domain (other parts from reference TRBV7-2 and TRBJ2-7): GAGVSQSPSNKVTEKGKDVELRCDPISGHTALYWYRQSLGQGLEFLIYFQGNSAPDKSGLPSDRFSAERTGGSVSTLTIQRTQQEDSAVYLCASSLLSSGIPYEQYFGPGTRLTVT.

V gene TRBV20-1 combines with J gene TRBJ2-2; 7 bases align to TRBD1. The V segment lost 5 bases and the J segment 0 bases; nucleotides outside the gene matches: 6. The germline gives CDR1 DFQATT, CDR2 SNEGSKA (reference sequence). The CDR3 runs 15 residues. This chain's CDR3 is CSAAVGTANTGELFF. The CDR3 DNA reads TGCAGTGCTGCTGTTGGGACAGCGAACACCGGGGAGCTGTTTTTT.

The V and J genes are TRBV20-1 and TRBJ1-6; no reliable D call. The CDR3 has 16 amino acids. Trimming removed 0 bases at V and 4 bases at J, with 13 bases between. Looked up from germline, CDR1 is DFQATT and CDR2 is SNEGSKA (reference sequence). The CDR3 coding sequence is TGCAGTGCTAGAGAGGCCGGACGAGGGTATAATTCACCCCTCCACTTT. It specifies CSAREAGRGYNSPLHF.

The rearrangement joins TRBV6-2 or TRBV6-3 to TRBJ2-1, with D tentatively TRBD2 (5 bases). The germline V and J ends were trimmed by 7 bases and 7 bases, with 14 bases remaining between them. Germline V gives CDR1 MNHEY, CDR2 SVGEGT. This CDR3 contains 13 residues. The CDR3 nucleotides read TGTGCCAGCAACGCAGCAAGGAGGAATGAGCAGTTCTTC. As protein: CASNAARRNEQFF.

The gene calls are TRBV29-1 and TRBJ1-4; D is unresolved. Trimming removed 7 bases from V and 8 bases from J, with 20 bases in between. The CDR3 is made up of 14 amino acids. In germline, CDR1 is SQVTM, CDR2 ANQGSEA. CDR3 amino acids: CSATNLDRSEKLFF. Here the CDR3 DNA reads TGCAGCGCGACCAATCTGGATAGAAGCGAAAAACTGTTTTTT.

In this sample, this clonotype turned up a few times. The rearrangement joins TRBV12-3 or TRBV12-4 to TRBJ2-5; TRBD2 matches 7 bases. The CDR3 has 13 residues. V was clipped by 8 bases and J by 3 bases; unmatched bases: 6. In DNA form, the CDR3 reads TGTGCCAGCGAGCCCCGGGGGGAAGAGACCCAGTACTTC. As protein: CASEPRGEETQYF.

This sequence joins TRBV5-5 and TRBJ2-2; TRBD2 might be the D (5 bases). The germline V gene has CDR1 SGHKS and CDR2 YYEKEE (reference sequence). The V gene lost 4 bases and the J gene lost 0 bases, with 22 bases spanning the gap. The CDR3 is 19 amino acids. The CDR3 DNA sequence: TGTGCCAGCAGCCTCCTATTTGGGGAGTCGGACGCGAACACCGGGGAGCTGTTTTTT. Residues: CASSLLFGESDANTGELFF.

The gene calls are TRBV11-3 and TRBJ2-1; 12 nucleotides line up with TRBD2. The germline V gene encodes CDR1 SGHNT and CDR2 YENEEA. This CDR3 spans 15 amino acids. With 0 bases clipped from V and 6 bases from J, the junction kept 0 bases outside the gene matches. CDR3 in amino acids: CASSLETSGGNEQFF. The DNA of the CDR3 is TGTGCCAGCAGCTTAGAGACTAGCGGGGGCAATGAGCAGTTCTTC.